Sequencing of this TCR beta chain was carried out in a study of cytomegalovirus exposure and HLA in healthy donors. Study findings and constraints: Among TCR sequences, most were rare, though some public TCRs appeared in many donors. The classifier reportedly diagnosed cytomegalovirus status with high specificity and sensitivity.

Separate from the approximately 700-subject first cohort was the roughly 120-subject validation cohort, to which the donors belonged. The repertoire was sequenced with immunoSEQ multiplex PCR; TCRdb's copy has only in-frame clones and lacks some. The table includes 150,000 to 200,000 clones, 91% detected once. This CDR3 is 15 amino acids long. CDR1 and CDR2 (germline): LNHDA, SQIVND (reference sequence). Trimming took off 7 bases at V and 5 bases at J, with 18 bases between the two ends. Remarks on this clone: Its antigen is as yet unknown.

This chain connects TRBV19 to TRBJ2-1; D is unclear. The receptor was isolated from a woman between 18 and 29 years old in good health and CMV-seropositive. Material for sequencing was PBMCs. The CDR3, as DNA: TGTGCCAGTACTAATCCCGCGCAGGCCAACAATGAGCAGTTCTTC. This sequence encodes CASTNPAQANNEQFF. The full variable domain, with the rest looked up from reference TRBV19 and TRBJ2-1, is DGGITQSPKYLFRKEGQNVTLSCEQNLNHDAMYWYRQDPGQGLRLIYYSQIVNDFQKGDIAEGYSVSREKKESFPLTVTSAQKNPTAFYLCASTNPAQANNEQFFGPGTRLTVL.